Sequencing of this T cell receptor beta chain was carried out in a study of T-cell memory formation after mild COVID-19. Broader study findings: CD4/CD8 balance held among clones contracting day 15 to 85, and later expanders leaned CD4+.

In its sample, this clonotype was seen a few times. What it binds is unknown. Germline-derived CDR1 and CDR2 are MNHEY and SMNVEV (reference sequence). The CDR3 sequence is 16 residues long. Unmatched junction bases numbered 6, after V lost 2 bases and J lost 2 bases. TCRdb analysed the 5' RACE reads with MiXCR anew, one entry per CDR3 protein. This table has about 180,000 distinct CDR3 sequences, about a sixth appearing once. The TCR sequence derives from an adult woman who had mild COVID-19 (a few samples of this study predate the infection). Cell type and time point are not known. The rearrangement joins TRBV27 to TRBJ2-7; 10 bases align to TRBD1. Sequencing was performed on PBMCs or a T cell subset sorted from them (not recorded which). The CDR3 is CASSLLTGGRAYEQYF. CDR3 nucleotides: TGTGCCAGCAGTTTACTGACAGGGGGCAGGGCCTACGAGCAGTACTTC.